This TCR beta chain was observed in a study of shared clonotypes between healthy human individuals. Study-wide results and caveats: Clonotype sharing among donors was expected to depend on sequencing depth. Naive subsets tended to show greater estimated richness than memory subsets.

With respect to this clone: No antigen is known for it.

The study separated CD4+ cells into CD45RA+ naive and CD45RA-negative memory subsets. Samples underwent the assay at deep level. Sequenced by immunoSEQ multiplex PCR; TCRdb stores in-frame clones only, minus some. Of 2,500,000 or so clones listed, less than 95% are singletons. This TCR derives from a man between 18 and 35 years old in good health. Some clones in this sample may be carry-over from other donors' samples. The specimen sequenced was naive CD4+ T cells from PBMCs. Subset reported: CD45RA+ positively selected.

The CDR3 is CASSYDHSLAKNIQYF. The CDR3 DNA reads as TGTGCCAGCAGTTACGATCACAGCTTAGCCAAAAACATTCAGTACTTC. The chain couples TRBV6-5 to TRBJ2-4; D remains ambiguous. The CDR3 length is 16 residues. The V end lost 2 bases, the J end lost 0 bases, and 11 bases lay between the germline ends. Germline V CDR1 and CDR2: MNHEY, SVGAGI.